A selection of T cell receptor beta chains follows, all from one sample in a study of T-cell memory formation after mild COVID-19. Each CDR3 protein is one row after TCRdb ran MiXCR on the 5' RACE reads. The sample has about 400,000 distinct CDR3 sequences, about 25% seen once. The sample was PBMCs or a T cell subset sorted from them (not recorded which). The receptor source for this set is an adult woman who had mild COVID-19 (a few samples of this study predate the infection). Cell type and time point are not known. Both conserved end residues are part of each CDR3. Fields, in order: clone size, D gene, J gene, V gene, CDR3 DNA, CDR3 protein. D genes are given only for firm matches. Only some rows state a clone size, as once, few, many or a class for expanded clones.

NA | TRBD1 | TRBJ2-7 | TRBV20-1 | TGCAGTGCTAGAGTTTCAGACAGGGGCTTGTACGAGCAGTACTTC | CSARVSDRGLYEQYF
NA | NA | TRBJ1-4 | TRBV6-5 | TGTGCCAGCAGTTACATTATAGATGCAACTAATGAAAAACTGTTTTTT | CASSYIIDATNEKLFF
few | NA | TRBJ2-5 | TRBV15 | TGTGCCACCAGCAGTCCGCCGGGGGCCCCGAGGGGGAAAGAGACCCAGTACTTC | CATSSPPGAPRGKETQYF
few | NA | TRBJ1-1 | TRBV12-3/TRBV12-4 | TGTGCCAGCAGCTCAGGGGAGACTGAAGCTTTCTTT | CASSSGETEAFF
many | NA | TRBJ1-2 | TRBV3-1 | TGTGCCAGCAGCCAAGACTATGGCTACACCTTC | CASSQDYGYTF
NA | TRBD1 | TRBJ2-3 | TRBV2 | TGTGCCAGCAGGAGGACAGGGAACACAGATACGCAGTATTTT | CASRRTGNTDTQYF
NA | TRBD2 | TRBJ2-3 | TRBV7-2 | TGTGCCAGCAGAACCACTAGCGGGGGGGCCTATACGCAGTATTTT | CASRTTSGGAYTQYF
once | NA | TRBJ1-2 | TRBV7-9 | TGTGCCAGCAGCTTGGGGTCAGGGGATGGCTACACCTTC | CASSLGSGDGYTF
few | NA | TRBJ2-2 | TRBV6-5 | TGTGCCAGCAGTTACTCTGTTTTCGGGACGAACACCGGGGAGCTGTTTTTT | CASSYSVFGTNTGELFF
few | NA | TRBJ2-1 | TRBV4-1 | TGCGCCAGCAGCCAAGATGATTCGGGCCCAGCCGACTACAATGAGCAGTTCTTC | CASSQDDSGPADYNEQFF
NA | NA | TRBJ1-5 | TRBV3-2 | TGTGCCAGCAGCCAAGCCTCAAAGGGGTGTAGCAATCAGCCCCAGCATTTT | CASSQASKGCSNQPQHF
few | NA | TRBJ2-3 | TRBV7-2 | TGTGCCAGCAGCGTTCTAGCGCGTACGTACACAGATACGCAGTATTTT | CASSVLARTYTDTQYF
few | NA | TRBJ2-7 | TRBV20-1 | TGCAGTGCTAGAGAGGACTTCTACGAGCAGTACTTC | CSAREDFYEQYF
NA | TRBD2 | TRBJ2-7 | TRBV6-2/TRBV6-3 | TGTGCCAGCAGTTACTGGAAAGTGGGCGGGAGGAGCGACTACGAGCAGTACTTC | CASSYWKVGGRSDYEQYF
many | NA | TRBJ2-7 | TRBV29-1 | TGCAGCGTTGAGGGACTCGGGGCGTCGTACGAGCAGTACTTC | CSVEGLGASYEQYF
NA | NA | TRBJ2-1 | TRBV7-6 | TGTGCCAGCAGCTTAGAGGTTAAGGACGAGCAGTTCTTC | CASSLEVKDEQFF
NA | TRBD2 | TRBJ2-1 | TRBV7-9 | TGTGCCAGCAGCCCAGTTGGGACTACGGTCGATGAGCAGTTCTTC | CASSPVGTTVDEQFF
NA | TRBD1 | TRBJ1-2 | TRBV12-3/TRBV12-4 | TGTGCCAGCAGTCCCATCGGACAGGCCACTTATGGCTACACCTTC | CASSPIGQATYGYTF
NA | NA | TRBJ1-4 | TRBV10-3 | TGTGCCATCAGGACATCCGGAGGGGAAAAACTGTTTTTT | CAIRTSGGEKLFF
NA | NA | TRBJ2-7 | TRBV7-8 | TGTGCCAGCAGCTTATTGGGCAAATCCTACGAGCAGTACTTC | CASSLLGKSYEQYF
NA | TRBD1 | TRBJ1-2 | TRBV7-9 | TGTGCCAGCAGCTTAGTTTGGGACAGGGATGGTGGCTACACCTTC | CASSLVWDRDGGYTF